Given below is one T cell receptor beta chain in context. This clonotype came up a few times. Which antigen it targets is not known. No per-base quality is available; no much larger clone lies one base away. Trimming accounts for 4 bases at V and 6 bases at J, while the number of junction bases matched to no gene is 5. Looking up the germline V gene yields CDR1 SGHTA and CDR2 FQGNSA. Taken from cysteine to phenylalanine, the CDR3 has 15 residues. Only the CDR3 region is kept as DNA, spanning 45 bases read in frame from base 1. What this sample's treatment or condition label stands for: in vitro stimulation with specific CMV peptide epitopes to enrich CMV-specific T cells. The data are from a study of T cell repertoires in cytomegalovirus infection (dated by TCRdb to between 2018 and 2020). Looking at the study overall: The peptide stimulations were aimed at well-studied HLA-B-restricted epitopes as well as recently identified HLA-C-restricted CMV epitopes, whose presentation resists viral immunomodulation. Donor HLA type was relevant to the analysis, because carriage of CMV infection together with the matching HLA type was indicated by public TCR beta signatures. Points the paper makes about the study in general: In the ex vivo response, HLA-C-restricted CMV-specific TCR beta clonotypes were dominant, and in two of eight donors the single most frequent clonotype came from this HLA-C-restricted group. In both this cohort and an independent roughly 350-donor cohort, the cumulative frequency of public TCR beta family members distinguished carriers of CMV infection plus the relevant HLA type.

Sequenced on an Illumina HiSeq 1500. TCRdb trimmed the raw reads at Q25, called clones with MiXCR and kept productive beta chains. When rows share a CDR3 protein, they turn into one entry using the most common DNA and genes. Counted in this sample were 71,000 or so distinct CDR3 sequences; around 20% of them appeared once. The ten largest clones take up about 66% of the sample. The V and J genes are TRBV7-2 and TRBJ2-1, with 11 bases in between that match TRBD2. The sequencing here drew on CD8+ T cells from cultured PBMCs, taken from culture after CMV antigen stimulation. The receptor comes from a human donor in good health (CMV status not recorded). Some clones in this sample may be carry-over from other donors' samples. CDR3 region: CASSSLAGGTNEQFF. The nucleotide sequence is TGTGCCAGCAGCTCCTTAGCGGGGGGGACCAATGAGCAGTTCTTC. Joined to the reference TRBV7-2 and TRBJ2-1 proteins, this CDR3 gives the full variable domain: GAGVSQSPSNKVTEKGKDVELRCDPISGHTALYWYRQSLGQGLEFLIYFQGNSAPDKSGLPSDRFSAERTGGSVSTLTIQRTQQEDSAVYLCASSSLAGGTNEQFFGPGTRLTVL.